A selection of T cell receptor beta chains follows, all from one sample in a study of T cells in Graves' hyperthyroidism and ophthalmopathy. Via MiXCR, TCRdb re-called the multiplex PCR reads, giving one row per CDR3 protein. The sample yields about 400,000 distinct CDR3 sequences, around 14% seen once. The material sequenced was blood. The receptors were gathered from a woman aged 18-29 years with Graves' hyperthyroidism. The CDR3 runs from the conserved cysteine through the conserved F or W. The D gene is left open where the match is weak. The size field is filled for only some rows; it gives once, few, many or a size class.

>TRBV19|-|TRBJ1-3|TRBD1
CASSIHRGTGNTIYF
TGTGCCAGTAGTATCCACAGGGGAACTGGAAACACCATATATTTT
>TRBV11-2|many|TRBJ1-6|-
CASSSTLLRDSPLHF
TGTGCCAGCAGTTCAACCTTGTTACGGGATTCACCCCTCCACTTT
>TRBV18|-|TRBJ1-2|-
CASSLGRVIHGYTF
TGTGCCAGCTCACTCGGCAGGGTAATTCATGGCTACACCTTC
>TRBV2|many|TRBJ1-1|-
CASSDEESVRQAMNTEAFF
TGTGCCAGCAGTGACGAGGAATCCGTCCGGCAGGCTATGAACACTGAAGCTTTCTTT
>TRBV20-1|few|TRBJ1-2|-
CSARDWRGRDYGYTF
TGCAGTGCTAGAGACTGGCGGGGAAGGGACTATGGCTACACCTTC
>TRBV28|many|TRBJ1-4|TRBD1
CATMDRRGEKLFF
TGTGCCACCATGGACAGGAGGGGGGAAAAACTGTTTTTT
>TRBV29-1|-|TRBJ1-3|-
CSVGGGGPSGNTIYF
TGCAGCGTTGGGGGTGGGGGACCCTCTGGAAACACCATATATTTT
>TRBV28|many|TRBJ1-2|TRBD1
CASTGQGRGYTF
TGTGCCAGCACGGGACAGGGGCGGGGCTACACCTTC
>TRBV4-2|few|TRBJ2-3|TRBD2
CASSQEVGTSGSTDTQYF
TGTGCCAGCAGCCAAGAAGTTGGGACTAGCGGGAGCACAGATACGCAGTATTTT
>TRBV5-5|many|TRBJ2-5|-
CASSFLPGPQETQYF
TGTGCCAGCAGCTTCCTGCCGGGTCCACAAGAGACCCAGTACTTC
>TRBV5-1|many|TRBJ1-1|TRBD1
CASSWTGVNTEAFF
TGCGCCAGCAGCTGGACAGGGGTGAACACTGAAGCTTTCTTT
>TRBV5-6|many|TRBJ1-2|-
CASSLFRDNDGYTF
TGTGCCAGCAGCTTATTCCGGGACAACGATGGCTACACCTTC
>TRBV28|few|TRBJ1-4|-
CASSIPGSNEKLSF
TGTGCCAGCAGCATCCCCGGTTCGAATGAAAAACTGTCTTTT
>TRBV4-2|-|TRBJ1-2|-
CASSQVTETAGYTF
TGTGCCAGCAGCCAAGTGACAGAGACGGCTGGCTACACCTTC
>TRBV30|many|TRBJ1-2|-
CAWTPGTVHGYTF
TGTGCCTGGACACCCGGGACGGTTCATGGCTACACCTTC
>TRBV6-5|many|TRBJ1-3|TRBD1
CASSWGQTSGNTIYF
TGTGCCAGCAGTTGGGGACAGACTTCTGGAAACACCATATATTTT
>TRBV5-1|many|TRBJ2-5|TRBD1
CASSLRTGGGETQYF
TGCGCCAGCAGTCTACGGACAGGGGGTGGTGAGACCCAGTACTTC
>TRBV3-1|many|TRBJ2-3|-
CASSQNSGFTDTQYF
TGTGCCAGCAGCCAAAACAGCGGATTCACAGATACGCAGTATTTT
>TRBV12-3/TRBV12-4|many|TRBJ2-1|TRBD2
CASSFLAGGPNEQFF
TGTGCCAGCAGTTTTTTAGCGGGGGGGCCCAATGAGCAGTTCTTC
>TRBV10-3|many|TRBJ2-7|-
CAISDQYEQYF
TGTGCCATCAGTGACCAGTACGAGCAGTACTTC
>TRBV27|-|TRBJ1-2|TRBD1
CASSLSGQGSYGYTF
TGTGCCAGCAGTTTATCGGGACAGGGTAGTTATGGCTACACCTTC
>TRBV12-3/TRBV12-4|-|TRBJ2-1|-
CATNTGTYSYNEQFF
TGTGCCACGAACACAGGGACATACTCCTACAATGAGCAGTTCTTC
>TRBV6-2/TRBV6-3|few|TRBJ2-1|-
CASSPQGEGRHNEQFF
TGTGCCAGCAGTCCACAGGGGGAGGGCCGGCACAATGAGCAGTTCTTC
>TRBV9|many|TRBJ1-2|TRBD1
CASSGTGTYGYTF
TGTGCCAGCAGCGGGACAGGGACCTATGGCTACACCTTC
>TRBV19|many|TRBJ2-5|-
CASSRTGSPGETQYF
TGTGCCAGTAGTAGAACAGGGAGTCCGGGGGAGACCCAGTACTTC
>TRBV6-1|many|TRBJ2-6|TRBD1
CASSPGQGRDTGANVLTF
TGTGCCAGCAGTCCGGGACAGGGGAGGGACACTGGGGCCAACGTCCTGACTTTC
>TRBV15|few|TRBJ1-6|-
CATSSMLQGGSPLHF
TGTGCCACCAGCAGTATGTTACAGGGTGGTTCACCCCTCCACTTT
>TRBV24-1|few|TRBJ2-3|TRBD2
CVTSDSTREGNTDTQYF
TGTGTCACCAGTGATTCTACGCGGGAGGGGAACACAGATACGCAGTATTTT
>TRBV20-1|-|TRBJ1-4|-
CSAPHRLGRNEKLFF
TGCAGTGCCCCTCACCGTTTGGGACGGAATGAAAAACTGTTTTTT
>TRBV28|-|TRBJ2-5|-
CASSFLRDTDQETQYF
TGTGCCAGCAGTTTCCTCCGGGACACGGACCAAGAGACCCAGTACTTC
>TRBV29-1|few|TRBJ2-3|TRBD1
CSGGTGGPTDTQYF
TGCAGCGGGGGGACAGGGGGCCCGACAGATACGCAGTATTTT
>TRBV6-1|-|TRBJ1-3|-
CASSERPTSGNTIYF
TGTGCCAGCAGTGAAAGACCCACCTCTGGAAACACCATATATTTT
>TRBV7-2|many|TRBJ2-3|-
CASSLDGGDTQYF
TGTGCCAGCAGCTTAGACGGGGGAGATACGCAGTATTTT
>TRBV30|many|TRBJ1-1|TRBD1
CAWSVGNPGQGIAFF
TGTGCCTGGAGTGTAGGAAATCCGGGACAGGGGATCGCTTTCTTT
>TRBV12-3/TRBV12-4|many|TRBJ2-7|TRBD2
CASSPSLGTSVPYEQYF
TGTGCCAGCAGTCCGAGTCTTGGGACTAGCGTGCCTTACGAGCAGTACTTC
>TRBV7-3|many|TRBJ1-1|TRBD1
CASSLSDRAGTEAFF
TGTGCCAGCAGCCTATCAGACAGGGCGGGCACTGAAGCTTTCTTT
>TRBV5-8|-|TRBJ1-5|TRBD1
CASGFQRQGARNQPQHF
TGTGCCAGCGGCTTCCAGAGACAGGGGGCACGCAATCAGCCCCAGCATTTT
>TRBV29-1|few|TRBJ2-1|TRBD2
CSGGGGVHNEQFF
TGCAGCGGTGGGGGGGGGGTTCACAATGAGCAGTTCTTC
>TRBV6-5|many|TRBJ2-7|-
CASSYSARFYEQYF
TGTGCCAGCAGTTACTCCGCCAGATTCTACGAGCAGTACTTC
>TRBV10-3|-|TRBJ2-2|TRBD1
CAISVVGQTNTGELFF
TGTGCCATCAGTGTGGTGGGACAGACTAACACCGGGGAGCTGTTTTTT
>TRBV9|-|TRBJ2-1|-
CASTSVRGNEQFF
TGTGCCAGCACCAGCGTACGCGGGAATGAGCAGTTCTTC
>TRBV24-1|many|TRBJ2-1|TRBD2
CATSDPGLAFNEQFF
TGTGCCACCAGTGACCCGGGACTAGCGTTCAATGAGCAGTTCTTC
>TRBV20-1|many|TRBJ1-5|TRBD1
CSALGTGGLNQPQHF
TGCAGTGCTCTTGGGACAGGGGGCCTCAATCAGCCCCAGCATTTT
>TRBV6-6|many|TRBJ2-1|TRBD1
CASSYSEGQGIYNEQFF
TGTGCCAGCAGTTACTCCGAGGGACAGGGTATTTACAATGAGCAGTTCTTC
>TRBV4-2|-|TRBJ2-6|-
CASSQEGSGANVLTF
TGTGCCAGCAGCCAAGAAGGGTCTGGGGCCAACGTCCTGACTTTC
>TRBV6-6|many|TRBJ1-2|-
CASSYAGPPYTF
TGTGCCAGCAGTTACGCAGGGCCACCCTACACCTTC
>TRBV6-2/TRBV6-3|many|TRBJ2-5|TRBD2
CASSNPGLGAETQYF
TGTGCCAGCAGTAACCCGGGACTAGGGGCAGAGACCCAGTACTTC
>TRBV20-1|many|TRBJ2-3|TRBD2
CSATQTSGKTDTQYF
TGCAGTGCCACCCAGACTAGCGGGAAGACAGATACGCAGTATTTT
>TRBV5-1|many|TRBJ2-1|TRBD1
CASSTGTGTNEQFF
TGCGCCAGCAGCACCGGGACAGGGACCAATGAGCAGTTCTTC